This T cell receptor beta chain is from a study of regulatory T cells in long-lasting Graves disease. The study's findings and limits: A reduction in accuracy may have resulted from the small sample size.

Noted time point: newly diagnosed GD, antithyroid drugs for less than 3 months. After RNA was extracted from PBMCs, the TCR library was made from it. CDR3 regions were amplified by Arm-PCR using iRepertoire HTBI primers to build TCR beta libraries. TCRdb re-called the multiplex PCR reads through MiXCR, storing one row per CDR3 protein. The table shows some 250,000 distinct CDR3 sequences, with around 19% occurring only once. This clonotype has just a few counts. What it recognizes is unknown. Germline lookup yields CDR1 ENHRY and CDR2 SYGVKD. V shed 10 bases, J shed 6 bases, and the junction held 12 bases outside the gene matches. The CDR3 is 15 amino acids. The sample was also reused in another study, on T cells in Graves' hyperthyroidism and ophthalmopathy.

The sequenced sample was peripheral blood mononuclear cells (PBMCs), obtained at new diagnosis, from a patient treated with antithyroid drugs. The J gene is TRBJ2-1, the V gene TRBV10-3; 10 bases map to TRBD2. The sequence came from a woman between 25 and 40 years old with Graves disease. The DNA for the CDR3 is TGTGCCACCATCCCCTTTAGCGGGGGGATCAATGAGCAGTTCTTC. Its translation is CATIPFSGGINEQFF.